This T cell receptor (beta chain) was documented in a study of vaccination and CD4 T cells after COVID-19. Sample treatment: roughly 10-day PBMC culture with coronavirus spike peptide pools or control peptides (ViraFEST assay). In the ViraFEST assay, peptide-pool expansion preceded TCR sequencing of expanded clonotypes. Wells contained 2 million or so PBMCs each, and these were cultured with 8 to 10 IU/ml IL-2 and around 10 ug/ml peptide pools. Comment on this clonotype: Its antigen is not known.

Overall study results and limits: Reactive clonotype counts went from median roughly 19 after infection to roughly 38 after vaccination, nonsignificantly. Only post-vaccination samples contained a median approximately 85% of the reactive clones in convalescent patients.

Sequencing of DNA taken from cultured CD4+ T cells relied on the Oncomine TCR Beta short-read assay. TCRdb redid the calling of the PCR reads with MiXCR, one entry per CDR3 protein. The sample records more than 15,000 distinct CDR3 sequences, around 30% being singletons. The CDR3 runs to 14 residues. The germline gives CDR1 SGDLS, CDR2 YYNGEE. V was trimmed by 2 bases and J by 4 bases, leaving 10 bases between them. The TCR originated in a human donor with COVID-19. Sample: cultured CD4+ T cells from blood. The chain uses TRBV9 and TRBJ2-1; D is possibly TRBD2 (6 bases). The CDR3 region is CASSVAGNYNEQFF. The CDR3 nucleotides read TGTGCCAGCAGCGTGGCGGGAAATTACAATGAGCAGTTCTTC.